The clone carrying this T cell receptor (beta chain) was detected only a few times. Sequencing was performed with immunoSEQ multiplex PCR; in TCRdb, only in-frame clones are kept and a portion is missing. This sample carries some 510,000 clones, 88% of them seen once, and the ten largest clones take roughly 1.9%. The sample originates from a study of blood T cell repertoires in COVID-19. Germline CDR1 and CDR2: SEHNR and FQNEAQ (reference sequence). Trimming removed 5 bases from V and 6 bases from J; junction bases left unmatched: 13. This CDR3 is 16 amino acids long. The rearrangement links TRBV7-9 to TRBJ1-2; 9 bases are a match to TRBD1. The sequenced sample was PBMCs or T cells enriched from blood (not recorded which). This sequence originates from a woman aged 40 to 50 who had recovered from COVID-19. The chain's CDR3 is CASSPTRGQGVHGYTF. In DNA form, the CDR3 reads TGTGCCAGCAGCCCCACTCGGGGACAGGGCGTACATGGCTACACCTTC.